This TCR beta chain stems from a study of human T cells and chemical hapten exposure. This clonotype was observed at least ten times. Its antigen is unidentified. V trimming: 1 base; J trimming: 6 bases; junction bases outside the gene matches: 5. Germline CDR1 SEHNR, CDR2 FQNEAQ (reference sequence). The CDR3 is made up of 16 amino acids. MiXCR was run by TCRdb on the RACE reads, yielding one entry per CDR3 protein. Of around 110,000 distinct CDR3 sequences listed, 12% are singletons. The study's findings and limits: The count of PT1 expanded TCRs correlated positively with patch test score.

Time point given: patch test 1, 2 weeks after DPC sensitization. Described treatment: therapeutic diphenylcyclopropenone sensitization with weekly scalp DPC. The rearrangement uses TRBV7-9 and TRBJ2-1; 11 bases are a match to TRBD2. The clonotype was recovered from a woman between 45 and 60 years old with alopecia areata. Some clones in this sample may be carry-over from other donors' samples. The sequences come from whole blood, collected in connection with sensitization to the hapten diphenylcyclopropenone (DPC). CDR3 amino acids: CASSLVGLAGGNEQFF. The DNA for the CDR3 is TGTGCCAGCAGCTTAGTTGGGCTAGCGGGGGGCAATGAGCAGTTCTTC. The full variable domain, with the rest looked up from reference TRBV7-9 and TRBJ2-1, is DTGVSQNPRHKITKRGQNVTFRCDPISEHNRLYWYRQTLGQGPEFLTYFQNEAQLEKSRLLSDRFSAERPKGSFSTLEIQRTEQGDSAMYLCASSLVGLAGGNEQFFGPGTRLTVL.